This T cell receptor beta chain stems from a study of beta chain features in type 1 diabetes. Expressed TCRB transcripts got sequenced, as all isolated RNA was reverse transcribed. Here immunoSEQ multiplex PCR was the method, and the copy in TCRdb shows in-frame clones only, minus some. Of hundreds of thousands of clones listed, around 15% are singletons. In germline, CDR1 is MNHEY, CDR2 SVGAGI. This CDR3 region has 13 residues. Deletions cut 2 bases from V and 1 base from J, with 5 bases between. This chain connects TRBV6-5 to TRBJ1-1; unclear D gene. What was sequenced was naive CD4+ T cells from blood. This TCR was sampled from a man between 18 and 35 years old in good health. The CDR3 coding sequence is TGTGCCAGCAGTTACAGGCCGAACACTGAAGCTTTCTTT. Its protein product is CASSYRPNTEAFF.